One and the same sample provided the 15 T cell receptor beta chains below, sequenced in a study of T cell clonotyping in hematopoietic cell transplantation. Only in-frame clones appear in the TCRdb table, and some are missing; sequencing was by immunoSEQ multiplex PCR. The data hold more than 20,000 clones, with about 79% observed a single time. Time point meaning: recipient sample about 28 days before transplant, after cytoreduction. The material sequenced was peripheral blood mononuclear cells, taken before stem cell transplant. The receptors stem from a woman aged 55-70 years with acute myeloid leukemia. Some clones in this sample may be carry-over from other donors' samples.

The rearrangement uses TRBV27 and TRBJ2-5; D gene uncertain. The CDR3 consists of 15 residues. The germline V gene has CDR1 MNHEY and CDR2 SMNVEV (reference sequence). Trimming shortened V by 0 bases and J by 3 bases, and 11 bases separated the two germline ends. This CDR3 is CASSLSTWGKETQYF. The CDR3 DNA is TGTGCCAGCAGTTTATCAACTTGGGGTAAAGAGACCCAGTACTTC.

CDR3 DNA sequence: TGTGCCAGCAGTTTATCGGGGCAGGGAGGGATGTCTCCTAATAATTCACCCCTCCACTTT. Protein: CASSLSGQGGMSPNNSPLHF. This chain joins TRBV27 and TRBJ1-6; tentative D call: TRBD1 (5 bases). Germline assignment: CDR1 MNHEY and CDR2 SMNVEV (reference sequence). The CDR3 runs 20 residues. Trimming pared 0 bases from V and 5 bases from J, leaving 23 bases between.

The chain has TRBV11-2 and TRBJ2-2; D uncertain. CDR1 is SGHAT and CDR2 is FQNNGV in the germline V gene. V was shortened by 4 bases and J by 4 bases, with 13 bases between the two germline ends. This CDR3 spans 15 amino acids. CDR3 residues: CASSSGAWGTGELFF. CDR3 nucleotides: TGTGCCAGCAGCTCGGGCGCCTGGGGCACCGGGGAGCTGTTTTTT. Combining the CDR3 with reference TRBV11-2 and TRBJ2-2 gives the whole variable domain EAGVAQSPRYKIIEKRQSVAFWCNPISGHATLYWYQQILGQGPKLLIQFQNNGVVDDSQLPKDRFSAERLKGVDSTLKIQPAKLEDSAVYLCASSSGAWGTGELFFGEGSRLTVL.

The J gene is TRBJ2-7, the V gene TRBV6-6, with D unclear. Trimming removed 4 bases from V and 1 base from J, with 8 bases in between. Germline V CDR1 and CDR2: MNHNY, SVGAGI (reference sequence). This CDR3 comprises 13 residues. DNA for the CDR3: TGTGCCAGCAGTTCGTTCGTATCCTACGAGCAGTACTTC. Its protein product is CASSSFVSYEQYF.

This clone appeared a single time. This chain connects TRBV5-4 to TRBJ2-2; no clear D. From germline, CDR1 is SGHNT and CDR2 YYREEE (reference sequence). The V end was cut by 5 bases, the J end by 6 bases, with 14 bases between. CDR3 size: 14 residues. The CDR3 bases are TGTGCCAGCAGTCCAGGCCTTGTCTCCGGGGAGCTGTTTTTT. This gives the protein CASSPGLVSGELFF.

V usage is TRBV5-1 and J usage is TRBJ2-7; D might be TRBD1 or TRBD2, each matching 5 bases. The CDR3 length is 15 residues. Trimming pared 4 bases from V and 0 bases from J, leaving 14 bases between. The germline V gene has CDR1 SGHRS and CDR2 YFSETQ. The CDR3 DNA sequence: TGCGCCAGCAGCGGGGGACGGTTGAGCTCCTACGAGCAGTACTTC. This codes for CASSGGRLSSYEQYF. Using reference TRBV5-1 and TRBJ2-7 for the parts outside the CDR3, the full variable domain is KAGVTQTPRYLIKTRGQQVTLSCSPISGHRSVSWYQQTPGQGLQFLFEYFSETQRNKGNFPGRFSGRQFSNSRSEMNVSTLELGDSALYLCASSGGRLSSYEQYFGPGTRLTVT.

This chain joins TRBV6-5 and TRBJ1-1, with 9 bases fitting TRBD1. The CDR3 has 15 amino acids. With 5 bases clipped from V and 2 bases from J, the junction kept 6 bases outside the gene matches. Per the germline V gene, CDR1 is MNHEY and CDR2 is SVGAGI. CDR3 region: CASSPPTGGNTEAFF. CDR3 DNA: TGTGCCAGCAGTCCCCCGACAGGGGGAAACACTGAAGCTTTCTTT.

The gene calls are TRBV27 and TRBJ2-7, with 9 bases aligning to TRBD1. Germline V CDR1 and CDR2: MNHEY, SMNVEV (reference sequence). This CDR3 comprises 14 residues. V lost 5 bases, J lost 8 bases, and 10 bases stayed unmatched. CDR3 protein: CASSGTGTGSQQYF. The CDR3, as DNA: TGTGCCAGCAGTGGGACCGGGACAGGGTCCCAGCAGTACTTC.

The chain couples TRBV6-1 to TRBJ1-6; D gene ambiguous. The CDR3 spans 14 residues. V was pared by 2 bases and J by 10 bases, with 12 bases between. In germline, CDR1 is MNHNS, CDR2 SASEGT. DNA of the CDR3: TGTGCCAGCAGTGAACAAGGGTTTTGGTCACCCCTCCACTTT. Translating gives CASSEQGFWSPLHF.

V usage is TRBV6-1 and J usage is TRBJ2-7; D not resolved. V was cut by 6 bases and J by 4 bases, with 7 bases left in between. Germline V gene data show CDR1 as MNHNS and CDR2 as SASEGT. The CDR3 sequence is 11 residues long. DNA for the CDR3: TGTGCCAGCAGGAAGGAGTACGAGCAGTACTTC. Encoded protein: CASRKEYEQYF.

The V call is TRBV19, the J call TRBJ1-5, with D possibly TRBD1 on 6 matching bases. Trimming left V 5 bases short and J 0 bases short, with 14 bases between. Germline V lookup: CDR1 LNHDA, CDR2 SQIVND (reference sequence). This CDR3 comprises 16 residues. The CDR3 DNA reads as TGTGCCAGTAGTGCCCGACAGGCGGGTAGCAATCAGCCCCAGCATTTT. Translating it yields CASSARQAGSNQPQHF.

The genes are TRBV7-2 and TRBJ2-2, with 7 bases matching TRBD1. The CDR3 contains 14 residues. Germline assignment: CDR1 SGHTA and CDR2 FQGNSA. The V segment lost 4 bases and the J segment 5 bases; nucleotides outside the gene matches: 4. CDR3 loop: CASSYLTGTGELFF. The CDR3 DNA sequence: TGTGCCAGCAGCTACCTGACAGGGACCGGGGAGCTGTTTTTT.

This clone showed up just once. The CDR3 spells CASSPRDRPQETQYF. The CDR3 DNA sequence: TGTGCCAGCAGCCCGCGGGACAGGCCCCAAGAGACCCAGTACTTC. This chain links TRBV7-2 with TRBJ2-5, with 8 bases fitting TRBD1. With 5 bases clipped from V and 1 base from J, the junction kept 6 bases outside the gene matches. CDR1 and CDR2 (germline): SGHTA, FQGNSA. This CDR3 is 15 amino acids long.

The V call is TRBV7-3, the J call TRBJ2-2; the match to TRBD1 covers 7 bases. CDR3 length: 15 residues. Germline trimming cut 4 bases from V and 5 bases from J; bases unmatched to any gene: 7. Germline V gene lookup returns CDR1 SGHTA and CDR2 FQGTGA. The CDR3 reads CASSSSGTETGELFF. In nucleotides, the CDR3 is TGTGCCAGCAGCTCCTCCGGGACAGAAACCGGGGAGCTGTTTTTT.

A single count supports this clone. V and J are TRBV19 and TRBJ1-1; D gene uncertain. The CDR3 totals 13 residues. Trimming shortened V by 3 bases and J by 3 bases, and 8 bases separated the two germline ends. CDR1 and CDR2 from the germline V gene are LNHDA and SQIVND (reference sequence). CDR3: CASSIAPDTEAFF. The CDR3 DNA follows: TGTGCCAGTAGTATCGCCCCTGACACTGAAGCTTTCTTT.